This TCR beta chain was recovered during a study of blood T cells in healthy people across ages. A J-beta primer mix and a sample-barcoded 5' primer were used in a second PCR of roughly 6 to 11 cycles. Each single sample gave us at least 3 million CDR3-containing paired-end reads. MiXCR was run by TCRdb on the 5' RACE reads, yielding one entry per CDR3 protein. The sample comprises about 680,000 distinct CDR3 sequences, roughly 50% of which are singletons, and under 35% rests with the top ten. CDR1 and CDR2 (germline): MNHEY, SMNVEV (reference sequence). This CDR3 is 19 amino acids long. The trim removed 5 bases at V and 0 bases at J, leaving 12 bases unmatched.

Sequences were obtained from blood. V usage is TRBV27 and J usage is TRBJ2-2; 10 bases align to TRBD2. The receptor's source is a woman aged 55-70 years in good health. This chain's CDR3 is CASSQVGLAAKANTGELFF. Here the CDR3 DNA reads TGTGCCAGCAGTCAAGTCGGACTAGCGGCCAAGGCGAACACCGGGGAGCTGTTTTTT.